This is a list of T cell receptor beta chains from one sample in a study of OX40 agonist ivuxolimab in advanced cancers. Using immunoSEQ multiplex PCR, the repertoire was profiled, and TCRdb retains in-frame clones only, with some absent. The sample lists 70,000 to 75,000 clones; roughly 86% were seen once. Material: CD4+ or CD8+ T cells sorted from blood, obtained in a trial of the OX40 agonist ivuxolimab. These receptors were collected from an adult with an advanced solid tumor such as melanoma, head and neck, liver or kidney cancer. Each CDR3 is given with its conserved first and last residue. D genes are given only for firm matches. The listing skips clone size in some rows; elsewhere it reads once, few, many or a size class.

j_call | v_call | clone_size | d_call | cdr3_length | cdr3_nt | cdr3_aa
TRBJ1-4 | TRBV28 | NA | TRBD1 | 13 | TGTGCCAGCAGCCAGGGGGCAGAGGAAAAACTGTTTTTT | CASSQGAEEKLFF
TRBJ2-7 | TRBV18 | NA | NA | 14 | TGTGCCAGCTCACGCGCCCCTAGCGAGGGCGAGCAGTACTTC | CASSRAPSEGEQYF
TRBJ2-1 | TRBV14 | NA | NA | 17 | TGTGCCAGCAGCCATCTCACAGGTCTAGGCTCCTACAATGAGCAGTTCTTC | CASSHLTGLGSYNEQFF
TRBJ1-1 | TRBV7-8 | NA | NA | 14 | TGTGCCAGCAGCTTAAAAGGGCTGAACACTGAAGCTTTCTTT | CASSLKGLNTEAFF
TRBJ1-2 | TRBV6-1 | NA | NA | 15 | TGTGCCAGCAGTGAATGGGGCACAGAGGTTTATGGCTACACCTTC | CASSEWGTEVYGYTF
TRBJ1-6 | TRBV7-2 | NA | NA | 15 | TGTGCCAGCAGCCTCGTTTCCCCAGTGAATTCACCCCTCCACTTT | CASSLVSPVNSPLHF
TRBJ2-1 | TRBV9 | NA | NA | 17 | TGTGCCAGCAGCACAGGAACAGGGCTGAGCTCCTACAATGAGCAGTTCTTC | CASSTGTGLSSYNEQFF
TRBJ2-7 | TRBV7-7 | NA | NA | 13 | TGTGCCAGCAGCTTAGCGGGGGGCTACGAGCAGTACTTC | CASSLAGGYEQYF
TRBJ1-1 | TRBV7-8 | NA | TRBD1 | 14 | TGTGCCAGCAGCAGGGACAGGGGAGGAACTGAAGCTTTCTTT | CASSRDRGGTEAFF
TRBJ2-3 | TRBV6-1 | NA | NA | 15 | TGTGCCAGCAGTGAACCCGCGGAGGGGACAGATACGCAGTATTTT | CASSEPAEGTDTQYF
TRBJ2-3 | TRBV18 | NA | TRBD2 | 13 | TGTGCCAGCACTAGCGGGAGGCAAGATACGCAGTATTTT | CASTSGRQDTQYF
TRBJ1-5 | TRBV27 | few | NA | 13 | TGTGCCAGCAGGCCTACAGGGCAACAGCCCCAGCATTTT | CASRPTGQQPQHF
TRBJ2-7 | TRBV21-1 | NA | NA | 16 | TGTGCCAGCAGCAAATCCCGGACTAGCGGTTGCTACGAGCAGTACTTC | CASSKSRTSGCYEQYF
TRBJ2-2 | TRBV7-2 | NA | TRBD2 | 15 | TGTGCCAGCAGCTACGGCAGCGGGGTCACCGGGGAGCTGTTTTTT | CASSYGSGVTGELFF
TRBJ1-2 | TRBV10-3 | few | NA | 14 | TGTGCCATCAGTCTCGACAGGCTGTCTGGAGGCTACACCTTC | CAISLDRLSGGYTF
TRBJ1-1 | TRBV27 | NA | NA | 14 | TGTGCCAGCAGTTTCGTACAGGGGAACACTGAAGCTTTCTTT | CASSFVQGNTEAFF
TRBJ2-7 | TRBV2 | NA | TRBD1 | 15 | TGTGCCAGCAGGGCGACAGGGGCCCTTTCCTACGAGCAGTACTTC | CASRATGALSYEQYF
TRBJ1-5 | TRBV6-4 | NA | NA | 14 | TGTGCCAGCAGTGTAGAAGAGGGCCGGCAGCCCCAGCATTTT | CASSVEEGRQPQHF
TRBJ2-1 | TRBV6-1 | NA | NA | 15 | TGTGCCAGCAGTCCCGGGGATGGATCCTACAATGAGCAGTTCTTC | CASSPGDGSYNEQFF
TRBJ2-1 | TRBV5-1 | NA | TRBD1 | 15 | TGCGCCAGCAGCAATACCGGGGACAGCTACAATGAGCAGTTCTTC | CASSNTGDSYNEQFF
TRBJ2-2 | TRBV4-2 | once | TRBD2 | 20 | TGTGCCAGCAGCCAAGTTGGACTAGCGGGAGATGTGTCGAACACCGGGGAGCTGTTTTTT | CASSQVGLAGDVSNTGELFF
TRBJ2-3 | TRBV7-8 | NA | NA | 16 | TGTGCCAGCAGCTTTAGGCGGGACACTACGAGAGATACGCAGTATTTT | CASSFRRDTTRDTQYF
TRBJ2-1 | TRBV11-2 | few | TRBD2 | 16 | TGTGCCAGCAGCCTCCGGGGTAGCGGGAGGGCCAATGAGCAGTTCTTC | CASSLRGSGRANEQFF
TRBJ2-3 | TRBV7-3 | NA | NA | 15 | TGTGCCAGCAGCTCCGCTAGCACTAGCACAGATACGCAGTATTTT | CASSSASTSTDTQYF
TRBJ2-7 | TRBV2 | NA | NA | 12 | TGTGCCAGCAGCAGGGAATACTACGAGCAGTACTTC | CASSREYYEQYF
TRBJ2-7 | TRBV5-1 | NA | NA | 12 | TGCGCCAGCAAGTCTGGGGGTTCCGAGCAGTACTTC | CASKSGGSEQYF
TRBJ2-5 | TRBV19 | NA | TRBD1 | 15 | TGTGCCAGTAGTACTCGGACAGGGGGAAAAGAGACCCAGTACTTC | CASSTRTGGKETQYF
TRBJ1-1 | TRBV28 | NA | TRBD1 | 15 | TGTGCCAGCAGTCCTCCGGGACAGGGGGCCACTGAAGCTTTCTTT | CASSPPGQGATEAFF
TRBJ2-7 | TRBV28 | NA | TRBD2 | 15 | TGTGCCAGCAGCCCTATAAGGGCGGGAGGGTACGAGCAGTACTTC | CASSPIRAGGYEQYF
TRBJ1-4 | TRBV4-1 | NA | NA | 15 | TGCGCCAGCAGCCTCCGGGACGGGGGTTATGAAAAACTGTTTTTT | CASSLRDGGYEKLFF
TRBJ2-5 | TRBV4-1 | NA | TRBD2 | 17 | TGCGCCAGCAGCCTCGGAACCGGGACTAGCGGGAGTGAGACCCAGTACTTC | CASSLGTGTSGSETQYF
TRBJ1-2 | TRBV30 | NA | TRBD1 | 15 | TGTGCCTGGAGTGTCAGGGGACAGGGGGCCGGTGGCTACACCTTC | CAWSVRGQGAGGYTF
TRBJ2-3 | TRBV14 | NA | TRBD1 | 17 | TGTGCCAGCAGCCAAGATAGGCCGGGCAGGGGGCAAGATACGCAGTATTTT | CASSQDRPGRGQDTQYF
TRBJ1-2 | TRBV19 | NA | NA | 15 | TGTGCCAGTAGTATAGGGGGACCGCCACTTTATGGCTACACCTTC | CASSIGGPPLYGYTF
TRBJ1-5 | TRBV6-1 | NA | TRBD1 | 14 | TGTGCCACTAATAAGGGACAGGGCAATCAGCCCCAGCATTTT | CATNKGQGNQPQHF
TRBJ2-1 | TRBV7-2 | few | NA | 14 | TGTGCCAGCAGCTTAGTTCTAACGAACAATGAGCAGTTCTTC | CASSLVLTNNEQFF
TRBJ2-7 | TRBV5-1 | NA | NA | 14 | TGCGCCAGCAGCGAGGGACCCACGTCCTACGAGCAGTACTTC | CASSEGPTSYEQYF
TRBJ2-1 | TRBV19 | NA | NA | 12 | TGTGCCAGTAACGGGGCCTACAATGAGCAGTTCTTC | CASNGAYNEQFF
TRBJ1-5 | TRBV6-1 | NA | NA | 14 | TGTGCCAGCAGGCCACCCGAAGGGCATCAGCCCCAGCATTTT | CASRPPEGHQPQHF
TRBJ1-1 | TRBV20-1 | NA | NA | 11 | TGCAGTGCCTCGTGGGGATTGGAAGCTTTCTTT | CSASWGLEAFF
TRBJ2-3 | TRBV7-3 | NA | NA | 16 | TGTGCCAGCAGCTTAACGGGTGGAGAAGCTCGAGGCCCGCAGTATTTT | CASSLTGGEARGPQYF
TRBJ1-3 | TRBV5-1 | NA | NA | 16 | TGCGCCAGCAGCCCGGGGGAGGCTCGCTCTGGAAACACCATATATTTT | CASSPGEARSGNTIYF
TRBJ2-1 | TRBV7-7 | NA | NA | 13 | TGTGCCAGCAGCTTAGGGCCTTACAATGAGCAGTTCTTC | CASSLGPYNEQFF
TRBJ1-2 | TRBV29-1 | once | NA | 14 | TGCAGCGTTGCGGGGAACAGGGAATTAAATGGCTACACCTTC | CSVAGNRELNGYTF
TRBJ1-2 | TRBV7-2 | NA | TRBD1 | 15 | TGTGCCAGCAGCCCTAGACAGGGGGCGAGCTATGGCTACACCTTC | CASSPRQGASYGYTF
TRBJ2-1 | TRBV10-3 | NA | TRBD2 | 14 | TGTGCCATCAGCCGGACTAGCGAAGGGGATGAGCAGTTCTTC | CAISRTSEGDEQFF